The next 6 T cell receptor beta chains were all read from a single sample in a study of blood T cell repertoires in COVID-19. Only in-frame clones appear in the TCRdb table, and some are missing; sequencing was by immunoSEQ multiplex PCR. The repertoire holds nearly 300,000 clones, with about 87% as singletons. The source material was peripheral blood. These receptors all come from a woman younger than 45 who had recovered from COVID-19.

This chain joins TRBV2 and TRBJ2-1; the D gene is possibly TRBD2 (5 bases). The V gene lost 5 bases and the J gene lost 15 bases, with 14 bases spanning the gap. Germline V CDR1 and CDR2: SNHLY, FYNNEI. The CDR3 extends over 11 amino acids. The CDR3 spells CASSTEVRRFF. DNA for the CDR3: TGTGCCAGCAGTACGGAGGTTAGGCGGTTCTTC. The complete variable domain, with remaining parts taken from reference TRBV2 and TRBJ2-1, reads EPEVTQTPSHQVTQMGQEVILRCVPISNHLYFYWYRQILGQKVEFLVSFYNNEISEKSEIFDDQFSVERPDGSNFTLKIRSTKLEDSAMYFCASSTEVRRFFGPGTRLTVL.

This clone has just a few counts. This CDR3 reads CASSVVSGGAVEQFF. CDR3 coding DNA: TGTGCCAGCAGCGTAGTGAGCGGGGGGGCCGTTGAGCAGTTCTTC. This sequence joins TRBV9 and TRBJ2-1; 10 bases map to TRBD2. The V and J ends lost 0 bases and 9 bases, in that order; junction bases with no gene match: 6. Germline V gene data show CDR1 as SGDLS and CDR2 as YYNGEE. There are 15 residues in the CDR3.

The gene calls are TRBV7-2 and TRBJ2-3; perhaps TRBD1 as D (6 bases). Germline CDR1 and CDR2: SGHTA and FQGNSA. The CDR3 has 13 amino acids. Trimming took 4 bases from V and 2 from J, leaving 7 bases between them. The CDR3 sequence is CASSWTATDTQYF. CDR3 DNA sequence: TGTGCCAGCAGCTGGACAGCCACAGATACGCAGTATTTT.

The table lists this clone with a few counts. The rearrangement links TRBV19 to TRBJ1-1; TRBD1 is a possible D gene (5 bases). This CDR3 is built from 14 residues. Germline loops: CDR1 LNHDA, CDR2 SQIVND (reference sequence). V shed 1 base and J shed 5 bases, with 11 bases lying between them. CDR3: CASSIVGGGTEAFF. CDR3 nucleotide sequence: TGTGCCAGTAGTATAGTTGGGGGAGGGACTGAAGCTTTCTTT.

The chain joins TRBV7-2 to TRBJ1-2; D perhaps matches TRBD1 (6 bases). This CDR3 has 14 residues. Between the trimmed V and J ends, which lost 5 bases and 0 bases, there was a span of 10 bases. The V gene's germline CDR1 is SGHTA and CDR2 FQGNSA. CDR3 bases: TGTGCCAGCAGCGCCTGGACAGCTAACTATGGCTACACCTTC. Its translation: CASSAWTANYGYTF.

This clone appeared once. CDR3 loop: CASSGQGNGEKLFF. Here the CDR3 DNA reads TGTGCCAGCAGCGGACAGGGGAACGGGGAAAAACTGTTTTTT. The chain couples TRBV9 to TRBJ1-4, with 8 bases fitting TRBD1. The germline V gene has CDR1 SGDLS and CDR2 YYNGEE. The CDR3 is made up of 14 amino acids. V lost 3 bases to trimming and J lost 8 bases; unmatched junction nucleotides: 6.